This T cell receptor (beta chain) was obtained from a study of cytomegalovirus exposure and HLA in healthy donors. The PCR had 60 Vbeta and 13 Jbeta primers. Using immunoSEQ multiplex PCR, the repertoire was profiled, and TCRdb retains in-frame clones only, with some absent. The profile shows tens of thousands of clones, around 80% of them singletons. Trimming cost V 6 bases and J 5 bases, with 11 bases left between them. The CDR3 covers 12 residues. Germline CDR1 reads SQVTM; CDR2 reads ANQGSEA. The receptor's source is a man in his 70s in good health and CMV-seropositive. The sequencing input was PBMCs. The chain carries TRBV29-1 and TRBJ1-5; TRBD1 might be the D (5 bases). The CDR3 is CSVRWGDQPQHF. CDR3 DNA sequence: TGCAGCGTGAGGTGGGGGGATCAGCCCCAGCATTTT.